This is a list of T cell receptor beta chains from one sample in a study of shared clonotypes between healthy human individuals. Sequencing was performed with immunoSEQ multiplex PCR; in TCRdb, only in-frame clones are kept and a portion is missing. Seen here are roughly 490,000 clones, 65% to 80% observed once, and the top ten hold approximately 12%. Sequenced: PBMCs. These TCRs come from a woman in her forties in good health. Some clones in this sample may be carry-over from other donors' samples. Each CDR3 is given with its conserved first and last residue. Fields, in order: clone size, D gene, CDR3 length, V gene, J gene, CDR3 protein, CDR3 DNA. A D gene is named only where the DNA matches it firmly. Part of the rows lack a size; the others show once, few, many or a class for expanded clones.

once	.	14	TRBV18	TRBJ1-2	CASSPSETNYGYTF	TGTGCCAGCTCACCATCGGAAACTAACTATGGCTACACCTTC
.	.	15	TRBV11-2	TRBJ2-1	CASSLSGAGYNEQFF	TGTGCCAGCAGCCTATCGGGGGCCGGGTACAATGAGCAGTTCTTC
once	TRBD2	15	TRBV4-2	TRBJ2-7	CASSQDQGGRSEQYF	TGTGCCAGCAGCCAAGATCAGGGCGGGAGGAGCGAGCAGTACTTC
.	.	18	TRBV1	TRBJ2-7	CTSSQASGTNYNFYEQYF	TGCACCAGCAGCCAAGCCTCCGGGACCAACTACAATTTCTACGAGCAGTACTTC
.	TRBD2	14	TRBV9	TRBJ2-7	CASSFPTSVYEQYF	TGTGCCAGCAGCTTTCCGACTAGCGTTTACGAGCAGTACTTC
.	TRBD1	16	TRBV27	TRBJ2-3	CASSLSLRGRTDTQYF	TGTGCCAGCAGTTTATCCCTAAGGGGGCGGACAGATACGCAGTATTTT
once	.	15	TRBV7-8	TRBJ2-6	CASSAPGSGANVLTF	TGTGCCAGCAGCGCCCCAGGGTCTGGGGCCAACGTCCTGACTTTC
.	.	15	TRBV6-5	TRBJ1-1	CASSYSSMGDTEAFF	TGTGCCAGCAGTTACTCCTCGATGGGGGACACTGAAGCTTTCTTT
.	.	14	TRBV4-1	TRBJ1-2	CASSQASGLGGYTF	TGCGCCAGCAGCCAAGCATCAGGGCTCGGAGGCTACACCTTC
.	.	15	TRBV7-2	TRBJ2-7	CASSSVTGNSYEQYF	TGTGCCAGCAGCTCCGTGACCGGGAACTCCTACGAGCAGTACTTC
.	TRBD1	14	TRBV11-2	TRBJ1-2	CASSLDRGNYGYTF	TGTGCCAGCAGCCTGGACAGGGGGAACTATGGCTACACCTTC
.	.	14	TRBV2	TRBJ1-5	CASSFSSGDQPQHF	TGTGCCAGCAGTTTTTCGTCGGGGGATCAGCCCCAGCATTTT
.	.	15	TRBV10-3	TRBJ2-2	CAISESGGGTGELFF	TGTGCCATCAGTGAGTCTGGGGGTGGTACCGGGGAGCTGTTTTTT
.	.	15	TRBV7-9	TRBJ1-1	CASSGIQGLNTEAFF	TGTGCCAGCAGCGGTATACAGGGATTGAACACTGAAGCTTTCTTT
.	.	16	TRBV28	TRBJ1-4	CASSPQGGTTNEKLFF	TGTGCCAGCAGTCCCCAGGGAGGCACGACTAATGAAAAACTGTTTTTT
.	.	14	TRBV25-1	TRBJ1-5	CASSEGYSNQPQHF	TGTGCCAGCAGTGAGGGTTATAGCAATCAGCCCCAGCATTTT
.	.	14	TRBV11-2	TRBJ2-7	CASSLDPGSDEQYF	TGTGCCAGCAGCTTAGATCCCGGGAGCGACGAGCAGTACTTC
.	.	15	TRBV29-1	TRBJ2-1	CSVLGGWSSYNEQFF	TGCAGCGTTCTTGGGGGGTGGAGCTCCTACAATGAGCAGTTCTTC
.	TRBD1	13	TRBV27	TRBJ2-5	CASSLDRGQTQYF	TGTGCCAGCAGCTTGGACAGGGGGCAGACCCAGTACTTC
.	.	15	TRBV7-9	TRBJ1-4	CASSPPSTGNEKLFF	TGTGCCAGCAGCCCCCCCTCCACTGGTAATGAAAAACTGTTTTTT
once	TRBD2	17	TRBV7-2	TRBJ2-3	CASSPWTSGIPSDTQYF	TGTGCCAGCAGCCCCTGGACTAGCGGGATTCCCTCAGATACGCAGTATTTT
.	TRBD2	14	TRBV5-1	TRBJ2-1	CASSFSGTNNEQFF	TGCGCCAGCAGCTTTAGCGGGACTAACAATGAGCAGTTCTTC
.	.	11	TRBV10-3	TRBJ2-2	CATLHTGELFF	TGTGCCACCTTACACACCGGGGAGCTGTTTTTT
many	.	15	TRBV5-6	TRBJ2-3	CASSVTAGSTDTQYF	TGTGCCAGCAGCGTTACGGCAGGCAGCACAGATACGCAGTATTTT
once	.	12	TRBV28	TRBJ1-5	CASTRNNQPQHF	TGTGCCAGCACCAGGAACAATCAGCCCCAGCATTTT
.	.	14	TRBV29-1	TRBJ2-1	CSVGQESSYNEQFF	TGCAGCGTTGGTCAGGAGTCCTCCTACAATGAGCAGTTCTTC
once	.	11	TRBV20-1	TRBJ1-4	CSALVNEKLFF	TGCAGTGCGCTGGTAAATGAAAAACTGTTTTTT
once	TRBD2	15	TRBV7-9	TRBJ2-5	CASSLMSGRRETQYF	TGTGCCAGCAGCTTAATGAGCGGGAGAAGAGAGACCCAGTACTTC
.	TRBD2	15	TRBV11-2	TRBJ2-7	CASSSGLAENYEQYF	TGTGCCAGCAGCTCGGGACTAGCAGAAAATTACGAGCAGTACTTC
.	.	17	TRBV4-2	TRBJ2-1	CASSQQGEVYSYNEQFF	TGTGCCAGCAGCCAACAGGGGGAGGTATACTCCTACAATGAGCAGTTCTTC
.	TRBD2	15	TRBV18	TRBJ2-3	CASSQGLAGTDTQYF	TGTGCCAGCTCTCAGGGACTAGCGGGAACAGATACGCAGTATTTT
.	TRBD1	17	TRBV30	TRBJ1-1	CAWIRGTGGRRDTEAFF	TGTGCCTGGATACGCGGGACAGGGGGAAGGAGGGACACTGAAGCTTTCTTT
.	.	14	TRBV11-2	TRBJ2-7	CASSRGRGAYEQYF	TGTGCCAGCAGCCGGGGCAGGGGCGCCTACGAGCAGTACTTC
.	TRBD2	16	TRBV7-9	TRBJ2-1	CASSSRTSGGYNEQFF	TGTGCCAGCAGCTCCCGGACTAGCGGGGGTTACAATGAGCAGTTCTTC
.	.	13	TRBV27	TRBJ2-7	CASSLSWGDEQYF	TGTGCCAGCAGTTTATCTTGGGGCGACGAGCAGTACTTC
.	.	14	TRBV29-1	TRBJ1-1	CSVELRVQNTEAFF	TGCAGCGTTGAACTGAGGGTTCAGAACACTGAAGCTTTCTTT
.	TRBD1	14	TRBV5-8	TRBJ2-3	CASSQGGFTDTQYF	TGTGCCAGCAGCCAAGGGGGCTTCACAGATACGCAGTATTTT
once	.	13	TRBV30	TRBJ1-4	CAWTGGAWEKLFF	TGTGCCTGGACTGGAGGGGCTTGGGAAAAACTGTTTTTT
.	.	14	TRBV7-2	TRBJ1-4	CASSPQRGGEKLFF	TGTGCCAGCAGCCCGCAGAGGGGTGGTGAAAAACTGTTTTTT
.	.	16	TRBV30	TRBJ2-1	CAWRKQIWAVLNEQFF	TGTGCCTGGAGAAAGCAAATCTGGGCCGTTCTCAATGAGCAGTTCTTC
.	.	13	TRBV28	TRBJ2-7	CASSLGVIYEQYF	TGTGCCAGCAGTTTGGGCGTAATCTACGAGCAGTACTTC